This T cell receptor (beta chain) was captured in a study of identical twins. Study-level results: With beta out-of-frame sequences, excess sharing by twins was weaker. Twin pairs' shared out-of-frame alpha sequences were enriched in low generation probability. Cord blood beta clonotypes present at high abundance carried fewer insertions; no such pattern appeared in memory repertoires.

Germline CDR1 is SGHRS and CDR2 is YFSETQ. With 4 bases removed from V and 3 bases from J, the gap between germline ends came to 18 bases. The CDR3 spans 16 residues. Unique molecular identifiers were in the cDNA, with template-switch universal primer binding. MiXCR, run by TCRdb on the 5' RACE reads, gives a single entry per CDR3 protein. The sample has 1.5 million to 2 million distinct CDR3 sequences, roughly 35% seen once. Comments on this clonotype: Its specificity is unknown.

The gene calls are TRBV5-1 and TRBJ2-3; D is possibly TRBD1 (7 bases). Sample: cord blood. The sequence was obtained from a newborn girl in good health. The CDR3 is CASSPASGGRTDTQYF. CDR3 in DNA: TGCGCCAGCAGCCCGGCCTCAGGGGGGAGGACAGATACGCAGTATTTT.